This T cell receptor (beta chain) was sequenced during a study of CD8 T cells in ankylosing spondylitis listed by TCRdb under 2017. With regard to the full study: To find TCR variants linked to disease, the study profiled T cell receptor beta repertoires in ankylosing spondylitis patients and healthy donors. The full study cohort comprised 20 to 30 ankylosing spondylitis patients and 85 to 120 healthy donors. Peripheral blood was sampled, and synovial fluid was also collected from ankylosing spondylitis patients.

CDR1 and CDR2 are drawn from the germline V gene (reference sequence): WNHNN, SYGVQD. At the junction V is shortened by 8 bases and J by 2 bases, with 15 bases in between. CDR3 length: 14 amino acids, cysteine to phenylalanine. Only the CDR3 part of the read is kept: 42 bases, read in frame from the first base. Results the study describes overall, beyond this receptor: A TCR beta motif made up of roughly eight highly homologous amino acid variants appeared to be characteristic of blood from ankylosing spondylitis patients. The disease-linked clones had a CD8+ phenotype and were found at relatively low frequencies in peripheral blood. Some motif variants had previously been reported in the synovial fluid and blood of reactive arthritis patients, which suggests shared mechanisms of disease initiation. The disease-linked clones were reported as significantly enriched in matched synovial fluid samples from ankylosing spondylitis patients.

This clonotype has just a few counts. Its specific antigen is unknown. Base qualities are not provided; no much larger clone lies one nucleotide away. Sequenced using an Illumina HiSeq 2500. TCR beta libraries were prepared by quantitative 5'-RACE with molecular barcodes. In the source study's methods: Disease-linked TCR variants were identified with a new computational method built on a probabilistic model of VDJ rearrangement. Starting from the raw public reads, TCRdb applied fastp trimming at Q25, assembled clones with MiXCR and retained in-frame beta chains. Records with the same CDR3 protein are collapsed into one entry carrying the most frequent genes and DNA. The V and J calls here are based on TCRdb, not the publication. The sample table records around 340,000 distinct CDR3 sequences; approximately 14% of these occur just once. The ten largest clones take up around 0.99% of the sample.

This TCR was sampled from a male donor with ankylosing spondylitis or in good health (not recorded which). The sequence is built from TRBV10-1 and TRBJ1-1; the D gene is perhaps TRBD1, from 6 matching bases. Specimen: blood, either unsorted or a sorted T cell fraction (not recorded which). The nucleotide sequence reads TGCGCCAGCGCCGGGACACCTACAAACACTGAAGCTTTCTTT. This sequence encodes CASAGTPTNTEAFF.